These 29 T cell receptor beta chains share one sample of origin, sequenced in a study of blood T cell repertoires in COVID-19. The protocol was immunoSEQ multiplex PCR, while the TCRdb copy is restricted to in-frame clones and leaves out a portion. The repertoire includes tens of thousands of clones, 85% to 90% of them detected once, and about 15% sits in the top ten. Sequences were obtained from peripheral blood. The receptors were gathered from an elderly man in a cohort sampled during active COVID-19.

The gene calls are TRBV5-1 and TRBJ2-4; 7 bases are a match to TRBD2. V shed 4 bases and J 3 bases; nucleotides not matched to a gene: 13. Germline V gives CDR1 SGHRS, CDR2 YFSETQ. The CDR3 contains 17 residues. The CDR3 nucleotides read TGCGCCAGCAGCGCCATCGGTGAGGGGAGGGTCAAAAACATTCAGTACTTC. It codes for CASSAIGEGRVKNIQYF.

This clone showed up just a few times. This chain's CDR3 is CASSHGTLNEQFF. Here the CDR3 DNA reads TGTGCCAGCAGCCACGGGACACTAAATGAGCAGTTCTTC. The chain employs TRBV7-7 and TRBJ2-1; tentatively, D is TRBD1 (6 bases). The germline CDR1 and CDR2 sequences are SSHAT and FNYEAQ (reference sequence). V was shortened by 5 bases and J by 7 bases, with 12 bases between the two germline ends. The CDR3 sequence is 13 residues long.

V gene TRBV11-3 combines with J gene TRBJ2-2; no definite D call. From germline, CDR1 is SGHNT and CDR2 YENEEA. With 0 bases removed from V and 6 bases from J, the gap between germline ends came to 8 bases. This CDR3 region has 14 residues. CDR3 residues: CASSLDSSSGELFF. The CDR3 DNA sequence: TGTGCCAGCAGCTTAGATTCTAGTTCCGGGGAGCTGTTTTTT.

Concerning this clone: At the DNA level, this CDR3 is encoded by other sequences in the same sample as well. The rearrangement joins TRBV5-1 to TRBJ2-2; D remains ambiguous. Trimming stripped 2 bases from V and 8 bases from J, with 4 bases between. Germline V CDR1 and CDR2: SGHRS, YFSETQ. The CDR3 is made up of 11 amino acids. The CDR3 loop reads CASSFSGELFF. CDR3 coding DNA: TGCGCCAGCAGCTTCTCGGGGGAGCTGTTTTTT.

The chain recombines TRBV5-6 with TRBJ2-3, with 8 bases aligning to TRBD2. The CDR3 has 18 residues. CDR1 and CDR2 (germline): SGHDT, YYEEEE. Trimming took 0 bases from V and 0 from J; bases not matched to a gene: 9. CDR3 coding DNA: TGTGCCAGCAGCTTGGATCAGCGGGGGCCCACTAGCACAGATACGCAGTATTTT. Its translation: CASSLDQRGPTSTDTQYF.

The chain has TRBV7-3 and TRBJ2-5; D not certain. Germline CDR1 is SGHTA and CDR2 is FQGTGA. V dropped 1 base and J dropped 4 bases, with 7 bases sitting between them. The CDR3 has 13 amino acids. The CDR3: CASSLNPGETQYF. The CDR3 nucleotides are TGTGCCAGCAGCTTAAATCCGGGAGAGACCCAGTACTTC.

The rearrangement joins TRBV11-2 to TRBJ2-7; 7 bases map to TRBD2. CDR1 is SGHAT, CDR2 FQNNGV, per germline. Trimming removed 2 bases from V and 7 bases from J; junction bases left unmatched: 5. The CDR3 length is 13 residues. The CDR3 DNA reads TGTGCCAGCAGCTTATCCGGGGGGTGGGAGCAGTACGTC. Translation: CASSLSGGWEQYV.

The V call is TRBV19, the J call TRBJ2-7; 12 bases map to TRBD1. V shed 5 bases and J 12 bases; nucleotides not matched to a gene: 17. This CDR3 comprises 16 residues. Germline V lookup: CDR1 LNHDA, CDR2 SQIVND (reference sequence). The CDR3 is CASSSYPPGTGGVLYF. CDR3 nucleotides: TGTGCCAGTAGTTCCTACCCCCCCGGGACAGGGGGCGTTCTGTACTTC.

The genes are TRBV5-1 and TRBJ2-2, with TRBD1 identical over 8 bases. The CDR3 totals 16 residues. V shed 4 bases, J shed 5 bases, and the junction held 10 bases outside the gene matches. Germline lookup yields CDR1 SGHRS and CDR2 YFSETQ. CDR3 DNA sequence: TGCGCCAGCAGCCCGCGGACAGGGCGCAGGACCGGGGAGCTGTTTTTT. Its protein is CASSPRTGRRTGELFF.

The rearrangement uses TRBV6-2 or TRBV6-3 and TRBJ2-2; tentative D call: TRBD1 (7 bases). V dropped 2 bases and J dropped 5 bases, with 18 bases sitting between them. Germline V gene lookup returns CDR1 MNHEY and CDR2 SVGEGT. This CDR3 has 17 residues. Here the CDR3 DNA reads TGTGCCAGCAGTTACGCCCGGGACAGAGGGGGGACCGGGGAGCTGTTTTTT. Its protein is CASSYARDRGGTGELFF.

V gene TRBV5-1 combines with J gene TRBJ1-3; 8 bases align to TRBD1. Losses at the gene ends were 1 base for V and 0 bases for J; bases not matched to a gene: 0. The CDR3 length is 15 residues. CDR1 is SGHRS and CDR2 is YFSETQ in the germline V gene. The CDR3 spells CASSLTGGSGNTIYF. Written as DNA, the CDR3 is TGCGCCAGCAGCTTGACAGGGGGCTCTGGAAACACCATATATTTT.

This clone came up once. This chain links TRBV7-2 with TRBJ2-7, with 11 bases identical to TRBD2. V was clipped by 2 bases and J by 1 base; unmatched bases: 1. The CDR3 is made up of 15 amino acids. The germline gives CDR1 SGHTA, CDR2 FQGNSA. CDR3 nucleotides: TGTGCCAGCAGCTTAACTAGCGGGGGTTCCTACGAGCAGTACGTC. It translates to CASSLTSGGSYEQYV.

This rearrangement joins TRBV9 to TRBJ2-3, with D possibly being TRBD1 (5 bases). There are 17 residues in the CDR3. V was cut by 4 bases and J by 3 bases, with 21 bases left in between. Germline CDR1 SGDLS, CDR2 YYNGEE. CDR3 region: CASSPAGSPSRTDTQYF. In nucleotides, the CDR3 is TGTGCCAGCAGCCCTGCAGGGTCCCCCTCAAGGACAGATACGCAGTATTTT.

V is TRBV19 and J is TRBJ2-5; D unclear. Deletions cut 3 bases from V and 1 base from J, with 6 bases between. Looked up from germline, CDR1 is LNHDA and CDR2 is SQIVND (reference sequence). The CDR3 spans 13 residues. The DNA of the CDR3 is TGTGCCAGTAGTATGAGCCGCCAAGAGACCCAGTACTTC. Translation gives CASSMSRQETQYF. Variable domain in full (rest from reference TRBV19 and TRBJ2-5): DGGITQSPKYLFRKEGQNVTLSCEQNLNHDAMYWYRQDPGQGLRLIYYSQIVNDFQKGDIAEGYSVSREKKESFPLTVTSAQKNPTAFYLCASSMSRQETQYFGPGTRLLVL.

CDR3 protein: CASSLRGGSNNEQFF. Written as DNA, the CDR3 is TGTGCCAGCAGCCTCCGCGGGGGATCGAACAATGAGCAGTTCTTC. The rearrangement links TRBV14 to TRBJ2-1; 7 bases match TRBD2. V lost 4 bases and J lost 5; bases outside the gene matches: 8. The CDR3 covers 15 residues. The V gene's germline CDR1 is SGHDN and CDR2 FVKESK.

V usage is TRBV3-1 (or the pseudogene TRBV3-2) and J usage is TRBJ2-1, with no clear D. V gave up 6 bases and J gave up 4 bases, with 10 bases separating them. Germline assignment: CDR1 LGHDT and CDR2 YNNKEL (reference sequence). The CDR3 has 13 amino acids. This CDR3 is CASSHLRYNEQFF. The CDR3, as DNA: TGTGCCAGCAGTCACCTACGGTACAATGAGCAGTTCTTC.

The CDR3 protein is CASSPGPGGQETQYF. CDR3 in DNA: TGTGCCAGCAGCCCGGGGCCGGGGGGGCAAGAGACCCAGTACTTC. The chain is built from TRBV5-6 and TRBJ2-5, with 8 bases fitting TRBD2. Germline loops: CDR1 SGHDT, CDR2 YYEEEE. The V segment lost 4 bases and the J segment 2 bases; nucleotides outside the gene matches: 7. The CDR3 spans 15 residues. Full variable domain (outside the CDR3, taken from reference TRBV5-6 and TRBJ2-5): DAGVTQSPTHLIKTRGQQVTLRCSPKSGHDTVSWYQQALGQGPQFIFQYYEEEERQRGNFPDRFSGHQFPNYSSELNVNALLLGDSALYLCASSPGPGGQETQYFGPGTRLLVL.

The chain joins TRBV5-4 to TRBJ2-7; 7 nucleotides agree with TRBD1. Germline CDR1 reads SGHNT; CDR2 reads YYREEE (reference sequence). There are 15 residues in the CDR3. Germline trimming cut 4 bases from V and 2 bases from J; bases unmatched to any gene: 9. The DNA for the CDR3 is TGTGCCAGCAGCGCCGGGACAGTAAAAGCCTACGAGCAGTACTTC. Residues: CASSAGTVKAYEQYF.

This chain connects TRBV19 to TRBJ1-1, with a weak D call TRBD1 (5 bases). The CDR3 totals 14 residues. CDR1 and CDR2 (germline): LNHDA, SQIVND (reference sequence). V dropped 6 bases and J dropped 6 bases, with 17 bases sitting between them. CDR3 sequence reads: CASRVTMGQAEAFF. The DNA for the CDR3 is TGTGCCAGTAGGGTTACCATGGGGCAGGCTGAAGCTTTCTTT.

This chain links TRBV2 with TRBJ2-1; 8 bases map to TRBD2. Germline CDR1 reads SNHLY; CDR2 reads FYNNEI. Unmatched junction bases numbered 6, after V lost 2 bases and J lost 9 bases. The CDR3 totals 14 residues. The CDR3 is CASSEKRGSSEQFF. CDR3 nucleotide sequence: TGTGCCAGCAGTGAAAAGCGGGGGAGCAGTGAGCAGTTCTTC.

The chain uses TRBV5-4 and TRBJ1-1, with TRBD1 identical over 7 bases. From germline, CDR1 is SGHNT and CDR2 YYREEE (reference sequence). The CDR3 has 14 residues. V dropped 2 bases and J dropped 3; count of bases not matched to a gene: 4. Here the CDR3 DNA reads TGTGCCAGCAGCTTTGACAGGGCGTACACTGAAGCTTTCTTT. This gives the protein CASSFDRAYTEAFF.

CDR3 DNA sequence: TGTGCCAGCTCACCGCTATCTAGGGAGGAGGAAGGCTACACCTTC. It translates to CASSPLSREEEGYTF. The rearrangement uses TRBV18 and TRBJ1-2; D remains ambiguous. The CDR3 spans 15 residues. V was trimmed by 3 bases and J by 8 bases, leaving 19 bases between them. In germline, CDR1 is KGHSH, CDR2 LQKENI.

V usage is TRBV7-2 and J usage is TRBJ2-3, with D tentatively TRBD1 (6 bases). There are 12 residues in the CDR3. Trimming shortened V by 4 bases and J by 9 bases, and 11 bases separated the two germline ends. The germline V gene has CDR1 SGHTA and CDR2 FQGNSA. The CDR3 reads CASSSLQGTQYF. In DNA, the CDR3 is TGTGCCAGCAGCTCACTACAGGGCACGCAGTATTTT.

Written as DNA, the CDR3 is TGTGCCAGTAGTTCAGACTGGTCGAACACTGAAGCTTTCTTT. Translation: CASSSDWSNTEAFF. The J gene is TRBJ1-1, the V gene TRBV19; no firm D call. The CDR3 spans 14 residues. Trimming took 5 bases from V and 1 from J, leaving 11 bases between them. Germline assignment: CDR1 LNHDA and CDR2 SQIVND (reference sequence).

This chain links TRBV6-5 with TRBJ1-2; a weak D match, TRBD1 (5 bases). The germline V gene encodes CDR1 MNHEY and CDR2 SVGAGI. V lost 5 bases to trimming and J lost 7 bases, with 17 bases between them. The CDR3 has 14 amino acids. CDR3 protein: CASSKAQAGGGYTF. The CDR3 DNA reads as TGTGCCAGCAGTAAGGCACAGGCCGGGGGTGGCTACACCTTC.

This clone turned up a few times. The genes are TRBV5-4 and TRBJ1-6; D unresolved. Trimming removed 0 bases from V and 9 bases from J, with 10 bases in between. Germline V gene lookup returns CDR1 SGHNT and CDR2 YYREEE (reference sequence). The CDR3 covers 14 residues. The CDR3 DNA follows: TGTGCCAGCAGCTTGGGCGGGGTTGGTTCACCCCTCCACTTT. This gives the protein CASSLGGVGSPLHF. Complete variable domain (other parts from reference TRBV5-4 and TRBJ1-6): ETGVTQSPTHLIKTRGQQVTLRCSSQSGHNTVSWYQQALGQGPQFIFQYYREEENGRGNFPPRFSGLQFPNYSSELNVNALELDDSALYLCASSLGGVGSPLHFGNGTRLTVT.

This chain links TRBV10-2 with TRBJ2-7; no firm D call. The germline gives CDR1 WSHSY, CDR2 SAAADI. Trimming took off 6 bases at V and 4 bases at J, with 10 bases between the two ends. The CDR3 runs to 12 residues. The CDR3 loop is CASRGLKYEQYF. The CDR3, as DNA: TGCGCCAGCAGGGGCCTTAAATACGAGCAGTACTTC.

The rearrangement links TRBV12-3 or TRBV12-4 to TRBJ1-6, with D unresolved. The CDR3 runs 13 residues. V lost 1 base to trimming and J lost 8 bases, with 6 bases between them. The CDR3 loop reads CASSLGGDSPLHF. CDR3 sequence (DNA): TGTGCCAGCAGTTTAGGGGGAGATTCACCCCTCCACTTT.

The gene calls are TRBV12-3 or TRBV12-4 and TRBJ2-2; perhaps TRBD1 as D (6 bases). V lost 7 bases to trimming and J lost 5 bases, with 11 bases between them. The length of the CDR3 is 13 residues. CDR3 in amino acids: CASTPQGTGELFF. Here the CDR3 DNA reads TGTGCCAGCACCCCGCAGGGGACCGGGGAGCTGTTTTTT.